Detailed here is one T cell receptor (beta chain). The TCRbeta library was prepared with unique molecular identifiers. TCRdb analysed the PCR reads with MiXCR anew, one entry per CDR3 protein. The repertoire has around 580,000 distinct CDR3 sequences, about 23% of them found once; the top ten carry 13% to 15%. Trimming removed 3 bases from V and 2 bases from J, with 14 bases in between. The CDR3 is 15 amino acids. This specimen belongs to a study of T-cell reconstitution after alpha-beta-depleted transplantation in children. The TCR sequence derives from a boy younger than two who had a stem cell transplant for acute myeloid leukemia, so the T cells may come from the graft donor. The chain couples TRBV12-3 or TRBV12-4 to TRBJ2-7; possibly TRBD1 for D (5 bases). The material sequenced was PBMCs, mostly from graft donor cells, taken 360 days after TCRalphabeta/CD19-depleted stem cell transplant. DNA for the CDR3: TGTGCCAGCAGTTTCCCCGACAGCCAAGCCTACGAGCAGTACGTC. Translating it yields CASSFPDSQAYEQYV.